This record covers a single TCR beta chain. Its antigen is as yet unknown. Trimming cost V 1 base and J 0 bases, with 7 bases left between them. The V gene's germline CDR1 is LGHDT and CDR2 YNNKEL (reference sequence). There are 15 residues in the CDR3. TCR beta libraries were prepared from cDNA with unique molecular identifiers. A single record per CDR3 protein comes from TCRdb applying MiXCR to the PCR reads. The sample shows more than 500,000 distinct CDR3 sequences, around a third of them seen only once. The data stem from a study of post-analysis software for immune sequencing data. Findings of the study overall: Compared against controls, patients with multiple sclerosis displayed significantly lower normalized Chao1 diversity. Those samples that were prepared in the same batch co-clustered strongly by F measure. The five TRBV segments detected at higher frequency in patients than in controls included TRBV5-6, TRBV5-1 and TRBV20-1.

The TCR was taken from a girl between 2 and 17 years old with multiple sclerosis. The gene calls are TRBV3-1 and TRBJ2-4; D might be TRBD2 (5 bases). The sequenced sample consisted of blood. CDR3 nucleotide sequence: TGTGCCAGCAGCCAAGGTCGGGAAGCCAAAAACATTCAGTACTTC. Protein sequence: CASSQGREAKNIQYF.